The clone carrying this T cell receptor beta chain was picked up a small number of times. Antigen specificity is unknown. The assay was immunoSEQ multiplex PCR, and TCRdb's table has in-frame clones only and misses some. The table shows around 31,000 clones, with around nine tenths occurring only once. The data derive from a study of OX40 agonist ivuxolimab in advanced cancers. For the study at large: At 0.01 to 10 mg/kg, ivuxolimab was administered intravenously to patients every 2 weeks. Findings of the study overall: In a subset of nonresponders, normalized T-cell clonal expansion was also low. Expansion of clones was among the lowest in partial responders at 0.1-3.0 mg/kg.

Trimming removed 5 bases from V and 0 bases from J, with 11 bases in between. The CDR3 is 15 amino acids. Germline V gives CDR1 ENHRY, CDR2 SYGVKD. The source material was CD4+ or CD8+ T cells sorted from blood, sampled in a trial of the OX40 agonist ivuxolimab. The TCR was taken from an adult with an advanced solid tumor such as melanoma, head and neck, liver or kidney cancer. The V gene is TRBV10-3, the J gene TRBJ1-5, with a tentative D call TRBD1 (5 bases). Here the CDR3 DNA reads TGTGCCATCAGTCCGGGACCGGGTAGCAATCAGCCCCAGCATTTT. The encoded protein is CAISPGPGSNQPQHF.